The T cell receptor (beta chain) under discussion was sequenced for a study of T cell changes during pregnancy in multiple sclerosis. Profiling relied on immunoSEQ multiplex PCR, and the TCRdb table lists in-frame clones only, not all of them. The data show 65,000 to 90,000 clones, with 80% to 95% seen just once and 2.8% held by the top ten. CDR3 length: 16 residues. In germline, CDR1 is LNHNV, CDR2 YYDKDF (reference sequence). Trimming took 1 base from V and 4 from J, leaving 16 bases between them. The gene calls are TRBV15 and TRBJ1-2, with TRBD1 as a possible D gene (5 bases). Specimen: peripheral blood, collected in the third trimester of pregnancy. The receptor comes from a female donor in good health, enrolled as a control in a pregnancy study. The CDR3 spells CATSRGRGGIAYGYTF. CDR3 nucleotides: TGTGCCACCAGCAGAGGGAGGGGTGGGATCGCCTATGGCTACACCTTC.